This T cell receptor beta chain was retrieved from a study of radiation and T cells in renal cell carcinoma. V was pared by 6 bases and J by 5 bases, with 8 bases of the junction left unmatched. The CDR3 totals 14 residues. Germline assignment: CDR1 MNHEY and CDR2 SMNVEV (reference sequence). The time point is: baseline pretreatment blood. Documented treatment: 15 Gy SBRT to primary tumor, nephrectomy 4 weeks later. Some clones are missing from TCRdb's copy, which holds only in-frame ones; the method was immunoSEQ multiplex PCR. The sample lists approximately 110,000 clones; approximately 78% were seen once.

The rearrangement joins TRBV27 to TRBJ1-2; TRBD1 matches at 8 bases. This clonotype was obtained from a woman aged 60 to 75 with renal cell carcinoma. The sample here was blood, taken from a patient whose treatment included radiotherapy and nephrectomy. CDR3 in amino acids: CASSYSGQVYGYTF. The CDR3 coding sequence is TGTGCCAGCAGCTACTCGGGACAGGTTTATGGCTACACCTTC.